This T cell receptor beta chain was profiled in a study of blood T cells in healthy people across ages. The authors ran a second PCR of about 7 to 11 cycles using a sample-barcoded 5' primer and a J-beta primer mix. TCRdb processed the 5' RACE reads anew with MiXCR; each CDR3 protein has one entry. The table has approximately 600,000 distinct CDR3 sequences, 58% seen once; the top ten hold 30% to 45%. What was sequenced was blood. The sequence derives from a man aged 55-75 years in good health.

DNA for the CDR3: TGCGCCAGCAGCCCCCGGGACAGTGGGGGAAACACTGAAGCTTTCTTT. Its protein is CASSPRDSGGNTEAFF. The chain links TRBV5-1 to TRBJ1-1; 7 bases are shared with TRBD1. After removal of 4 bases from V and 2 bases from J, the junction contained 11 bases not matched to a gene. The CDR3 sequence is 16 residues long. Germline V CDR1 and CDR2: SGHRS, YFSETQ.